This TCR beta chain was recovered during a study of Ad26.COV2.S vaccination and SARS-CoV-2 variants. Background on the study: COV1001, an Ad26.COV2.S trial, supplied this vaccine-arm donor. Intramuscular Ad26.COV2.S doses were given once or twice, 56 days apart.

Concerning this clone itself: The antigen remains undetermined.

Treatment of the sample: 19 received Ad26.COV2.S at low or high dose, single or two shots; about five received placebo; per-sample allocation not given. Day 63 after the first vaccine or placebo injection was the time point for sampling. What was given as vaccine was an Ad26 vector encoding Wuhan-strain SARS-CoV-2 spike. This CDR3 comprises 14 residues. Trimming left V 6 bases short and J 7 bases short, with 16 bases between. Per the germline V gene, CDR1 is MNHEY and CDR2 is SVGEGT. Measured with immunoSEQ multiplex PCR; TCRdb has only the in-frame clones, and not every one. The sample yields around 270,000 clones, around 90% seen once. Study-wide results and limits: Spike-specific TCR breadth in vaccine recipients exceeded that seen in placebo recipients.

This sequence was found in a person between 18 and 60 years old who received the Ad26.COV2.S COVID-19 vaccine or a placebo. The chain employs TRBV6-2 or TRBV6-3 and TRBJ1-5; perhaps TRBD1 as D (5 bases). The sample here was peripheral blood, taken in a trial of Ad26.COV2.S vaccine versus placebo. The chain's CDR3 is CASSPDSQIQPQHF. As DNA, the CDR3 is TGTGCCAGCAGCCCCGACAGCCAGATACAGCCCCAGCATTTT.